This T cell receptor beta chain appears in the sequencing data of a study of human T cells and chemical hapten exposure. Study in general: All through the roughly 24-week study, the scalp of each patient received diphenylcyclopropenone doses weekly.

Trimming took off 2 bases at V and 2 bases at J, with 5 bases between the two ends. The CDR3 is 12 residues long. Germline V gene lookup returns CDR1 SQVTM and CDR2 ANQGSEA. The sample's time point: patch test 1, 2 weeks after DPC sensitization. Treatment noted: therapeutic diphenylcyclopropenone sensitization with weekly scalp DPC. In the original analysis: Samples had a median of 95,638 TCRs, ranging about 20,000 to 690,600. MiXCR, applied by TCRdb to the RACE reads, yields one record per CDR3 protein. These V and J calls are TCRdb output, not the study's own analysis. This table holds more than 65,000 distinct CDR3 sequences, 10% found once.

This TCR was recovered from a woman aged 50 to 65 with alopecia areata. Some clones in this sample may be carry-over from other donors' samples. The material was whole blood, obtained in connection with sensitization to the hapten diphenylcyclopropenone (DPC). J is TRBJ2-3 and V is TRBV29-1; no reliable D call. The CDR3 spells CSVERATDTQYF. The CDR3 coding sequence is TGCAGCGTTGAAAGGGCCACAGATACGCAGTATTTT.